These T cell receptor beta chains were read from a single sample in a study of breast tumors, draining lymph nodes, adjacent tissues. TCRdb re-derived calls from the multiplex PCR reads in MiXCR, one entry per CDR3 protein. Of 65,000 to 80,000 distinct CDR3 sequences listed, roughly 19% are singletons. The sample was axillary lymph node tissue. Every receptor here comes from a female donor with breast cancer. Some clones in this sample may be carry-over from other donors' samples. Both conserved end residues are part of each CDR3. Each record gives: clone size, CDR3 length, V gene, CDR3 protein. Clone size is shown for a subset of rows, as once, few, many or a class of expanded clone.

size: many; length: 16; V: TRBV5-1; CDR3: CASSLANPGPGSPLHF
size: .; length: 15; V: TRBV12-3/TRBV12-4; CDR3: CANSQPGQPGNTIYF
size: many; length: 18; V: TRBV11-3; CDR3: CASSSGTSGSGVTDTQYF
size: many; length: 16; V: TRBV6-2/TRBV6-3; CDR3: CASSYRLAGTSYEQYF
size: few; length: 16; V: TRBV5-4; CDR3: CASSLARGRSTDTQYF
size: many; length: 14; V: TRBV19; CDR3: CASSRETDNSPLHF
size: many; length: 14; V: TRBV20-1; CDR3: CSAFLLAGSDTQYF
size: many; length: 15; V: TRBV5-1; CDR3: CASSLGAGGGREQFF
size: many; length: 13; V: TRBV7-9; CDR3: CASSLDGTDTQYF
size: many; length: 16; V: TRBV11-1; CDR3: CASSLAGSGDTGELFF
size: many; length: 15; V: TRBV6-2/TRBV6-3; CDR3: CASLSLSQRSYEQYF
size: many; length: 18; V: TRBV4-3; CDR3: CASSQDRFAGGGIETQYF
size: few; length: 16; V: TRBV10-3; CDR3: CAISESFSSGANVLTF
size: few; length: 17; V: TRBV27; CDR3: CASSPRGSSGRGYEQYF
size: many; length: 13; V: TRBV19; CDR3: CASSGREPYEQYF
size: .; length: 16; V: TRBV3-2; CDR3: CASSQNPGGPSETQYF
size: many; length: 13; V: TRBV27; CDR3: CASRTGTNEKLFF
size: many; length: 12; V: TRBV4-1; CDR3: CASSQTGEKLFF
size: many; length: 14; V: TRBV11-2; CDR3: CASSGPGLANEQFF
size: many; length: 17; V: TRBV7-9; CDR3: CASSLALAPSSYNEQFF
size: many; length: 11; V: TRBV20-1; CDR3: CAGHIRNTIYF
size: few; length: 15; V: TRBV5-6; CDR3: CASSRGQGSPDTQYF
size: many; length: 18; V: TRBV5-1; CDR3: CASSWPPGGAGSTDTQYF
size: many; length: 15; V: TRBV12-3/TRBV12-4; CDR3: CASRGSGTSANEQFF
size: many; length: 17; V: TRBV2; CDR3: CASSELVSGSLIYEQYF
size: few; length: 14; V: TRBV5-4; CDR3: CASSQGLTKNIQYF
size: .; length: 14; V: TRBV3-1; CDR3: CASSPPSGANVLTF
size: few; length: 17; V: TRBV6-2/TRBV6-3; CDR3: CASRPGQGNSGANVLTF
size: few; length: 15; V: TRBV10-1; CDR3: CATKRNSGSADTQYF
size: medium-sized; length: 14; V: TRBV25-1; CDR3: CASNKEGGAYEQYF
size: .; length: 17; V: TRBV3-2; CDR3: CASSQLRDARSKETQYF
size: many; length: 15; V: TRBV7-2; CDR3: CASSEAGTSTDTQYF
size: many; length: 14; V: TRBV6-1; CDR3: CASSELDGPYEQYF
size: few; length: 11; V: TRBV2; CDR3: CASSDRQKAFF
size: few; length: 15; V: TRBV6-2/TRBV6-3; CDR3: CASSPPGTPAYEQYF